This T cell receptor (beta chain) is from a study of T cells in localized non-small cell lung cancer. Clones were sequenced by immunoSEQ multiplex PCR, and TCRdb holds only the in-frame ones, with some missing. Altogether about 52,000 clones are present, 80% to 90% being singletons, with the ten largest covering 18%. General study findings and limits: The study detected a median roughly 57 of the top 100 tumor clones in adjacent lung. Peak T cell clonality was found in uninvolved adjacent lung, exceeding tumor. As only one tumor region underwent sequencing, heterogeneity remains possible.

Germline values: CDR1 LNHDA, CDR2 SQIVND (reference sequence). CDR3 length: 13 amino acids. With 6 bases removed from V and 4 bases from J, the gap between germline ends came to 9 bases. As regards this clone: Its matching antigen is unknown.

This receptor was obtained from a male donor aged 60 or over with stage III squamous cell lung carcinoma. V gene TRBV19 combines with J gene TRBJ2-2; D gene uncertain. Sample: peripheral blood, taken before any cancer treatment. CDR3 in amino acids: CASRGPSTGELFF. CDR3 nucleotides: TGTGCCAGTAGAGGGCCTTCCACCGGGGAGCTGTTTTTT.